This T cell receptor (beta chain) was found in a study of shared clonotypes between healthy human individuals. Notes on the study in general: Rarefaction indicated that sorted-subset sequencing remained incomplete although depth was large.

Remarks on this clone: Antigen unknown.

The assay was immunoSEQ multiplex PCR, and TCRdb's table has in-frame clones only and misses some. The data contain some 1.5 million clones, around 97% of them seen just once; the ten biggest clones take up over 1%. V was cut by 1 base and J by 7 bases, with 13 bases left in between. CDR1 and CDR2 (germline): SGHTA, FQGNSA. This CDR3 is built from 14 residues. This chain uses TRBV7-2 with TRBJ1-2, with D uncertain. The source material was naive CD4+ T cells sorted from blood. Sample subset: CD45RA+ positively selected. The clonotype was recovered from a man aged 30-40 years in good health. The CDR3 loop reads CASSLGPIPTGYTF. In DNA, the CDR3 is TGTGCCAGCAGCTTAGGACCGATTCCCACTGGCTACACCTTC.